The present T cell receptor (beta chain) was sequenced within a study of T-cell reconstitution after alpha-beta-depleted transplantation in children. Of note for this clonotype: Antigen unknown.

The germline CDR1 and CDR2 sequences are SGHDN and FVKESK. The CDR3 sequence is 15 residues long. The junction had 7 bases not matched to a gene; V was cut back by 4 bases and J by 7 bases. Whole-study results and caveats: Newly produced T cells mostly provided counts and TCRbeta diversity after one year, as hyperexpanded clones declined. The study reportedly traced alpha-beta T cells about two months after transplant to several hundred expanded graft clones. It was surviving recipient T cells and thymic progenitors that gave some patients high TCRbeta diversity at day 60.

TCRbeta library preparation incorporated unique molecular identifiers. TCRdb re-derived calls from the PCR reads in MiXCR, one entry per CDR3 protein. The table lists hundreds of thousands of distinct CDR3 sequences, about an eighth of them singletons. This receptor was obtained from a male patient aged 5 to 17 who had a stem cell transplant for acute myeloid leukemia, so the T cells may come from the graft donor. The sequences come from PBMCs, mostly from graft donor cells, collected 360 days after TCRalphabeta/CD19-depleted stem cell transplant. The J gene is TRBJ2-5, the V gene TRBV14, with 12 positions matching TRBD2. This chain's CDR3 is CASSPLTSGGMTQYF. Written as DNA, the CDR3 is TGTGCCAGCAGCCCCTTAACTAGCGGGGGGATGACCCAGTACTTC.